This entry concerns a single T cell receptor (beta chain). This clonotype was seen ten or more times. This receptor's antigen is unknown. No quality values exist for individual bases; no much larger clone is one base distant. The sample originates from a study of early T cells in non-severe SARS-CoV-2 infection listed by TCRdb under 2021. In the study overall: TCR sequencing used bulk RNA from unsorted whole blood, so alpha and beta chains could not be paired.

Set within a cohort of healthcare workers in London, UK, this nested case-control study involved weekly PCR testing of nasopharyngeal swabs along with blood sampling. Between 23 and 31 March 2020, the week of the UK lockdown, healthcare workers were enrolled and then followed up weekly for as long as 16 weeks. The germline V gene supplies CDR1 SGHVS and CDR2 FNYEAQ. The CDR3 holds 16 amino acids from the cysteine to the phenylalanine. Solely the CDR3 DNA is kept, with 48 bases framed from the first base. Relative to germline, V is 1 base shorter and J is 8 bases shorter, with 18 bases between their ends. The library came from 5' RACE. Sequencing relied on a NextSeq 500. To correct for sequencing error and PCR bias, the TCR library protocol tagged individual cDNA molecules with unique molecular identifiers. TCR alpha and beta chains were both sequenced, and the abundances of alpha and beta sequences in each sample were closely correlated with each other. In the original analysis: Decombinator V4 was used to annotate the V gene, J gene and CDR3 of the TCR sequences. TCRs were defined as expanded if a significant change between any two time points was detected under a Poisson model with p below 0.0001. TCR abundances were normalised to the total number of TCRs sequenced in each sample and reported as counts per million. MAIT TCRs were defined by TRAV1-2 paired with TRAJ12, TRAJ20 or TRAJ33, and iNKT TCRs by TRAV10 paired with TRAJ18. VDJdb, accessed 1 November 2021, was searched for CMV, EBV and SARS-CoV-2 annotated TCRs, with TCRs annotated for multiple antigens excluded. TCRdb trimmed public reads at Q25 via fastp, called clones via MiXCR and kept in-frame beta chains. Entries that share a CDR3 protein sequence are merged under the most common genes and DNA. The authors' filters were not applied to this entry. This sample gives some 70,000 distinct CDR3 sequences in total; 9% to 15% of them show up just once. The ten largest clones capture about 4.2% of the sample.

Study-wide conclusions, independent of this receptor: VDJdb matching was skewed toward anti-spike CD8 responses and likely underestimated virus-specific expansions by missing private and CD4 specificities.

What was sequenced was whole blood. The V and J segments used are TRBV7-6 and TRBJ2-1, and TRBD2 may be the D gene, going by 5 matching bases. The clonotype comes from an adult who was a healthcare worker with PCR-confirmed SARS-CoV-2 infection or an uninfected control (not recorded which). Here is the DNA: TGTGCCAGCAGCTTAGAGCGGCCCCCACCGCTCCATGAGCAGTTCTTC. This yields the protein CASSLERPPPLHEQFF.